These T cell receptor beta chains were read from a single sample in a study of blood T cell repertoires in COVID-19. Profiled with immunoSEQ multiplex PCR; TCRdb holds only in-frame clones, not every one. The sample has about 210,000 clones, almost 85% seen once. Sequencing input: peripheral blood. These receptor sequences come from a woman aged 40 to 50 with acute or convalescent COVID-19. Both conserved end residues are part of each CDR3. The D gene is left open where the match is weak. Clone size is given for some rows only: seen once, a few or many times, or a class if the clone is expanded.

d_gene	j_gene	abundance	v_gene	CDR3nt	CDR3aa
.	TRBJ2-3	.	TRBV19	TGTGCCAGTAGTATCGGGGCGGGATTCACAGATACGCAGTATTTT	CASSIGAGFTDTQYF
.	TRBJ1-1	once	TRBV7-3	TGTGCCAGCAGCTTAAGACGGGACACTGAAGCTTTCTTT	CASSLRRDTEAFF
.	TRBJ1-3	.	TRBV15	TGTGCCACCAGCGACTACAGGGACTCTGGAAACACCATATATTTT	CATSDYRDSGNTIYF
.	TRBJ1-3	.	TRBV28	TGTGCCAGCAGCCGAGACAGTATAAAAAGAAACACCATATATTTT	CASSRDSIKRNTIYF
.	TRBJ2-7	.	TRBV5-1	TGCGCCAGCATAGGGGACGAGCAGTACTTC	CASIGDEQYF
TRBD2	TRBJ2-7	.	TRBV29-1	TGCAGCGTTGAACTTCCTTCGCCTAGCGGACTAGCCCACTACGAGCAGTACTTC	CSVELPSPSGLAHYEQYF
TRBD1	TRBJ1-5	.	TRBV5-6	TGTGCCAGCAGCCATACCGCTTCCGGCAGGGGGCCCAATCAGCCCCAGCATTTT	CASSHTASGRGPNQPQHF
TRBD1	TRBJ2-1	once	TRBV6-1	TGTGCCAGCAGTGAAGAGACAGGGGGCAGTGAGCAGTTCTTC	CASSEETGGSEQFF
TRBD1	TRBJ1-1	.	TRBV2	TGTGCCAGCAGCCGACAGGGTGGAGACACTGAAGCTTTCTTT	CASSRQGGDTEAFF
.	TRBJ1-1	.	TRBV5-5	TGTGCCAGCACCAGGAACACTGAAGCTTTCTTT	CASTRNTEAFF
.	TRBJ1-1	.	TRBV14	TGTGCCAGCAGCCTCCCGACAGCCATGAACACTGAAGCTTTCTTT	CASSLPTAMNTEAFF
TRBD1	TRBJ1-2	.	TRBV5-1	TGCGCCAGCAGCTCTTTCCCCCTCGGGACAGGGAGATCGCCTAACTATGGCTACACCTTC	CASSSFPLGTGRSPNYGYTF
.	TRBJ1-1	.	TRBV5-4	TGTGCCAGCAGCCCCCCGGGAGAGTTGAACACTGAAGCTTTCTTT	CASSPPGELNTEAFF
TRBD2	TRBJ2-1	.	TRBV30	TGTGCCTGGAAGGCGGGGGGGCCCGGTGAGCAGTTCTTC	CAWKAGGPGEQFF
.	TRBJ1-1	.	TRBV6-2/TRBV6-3	TGTGCCAGCAGTTGGGGCAGTAAACTTCTGAACACTGAAGCTTTCTTT	CASSWGSKLLNTEAFF
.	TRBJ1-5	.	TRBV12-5	TGTGCTAGTGGTTTGTCCGGGGGCAATCAGCCCCAGCATTTT	CASGLSGGNQPQHF
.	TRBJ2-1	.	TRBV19	TGTGCCAGTAGTATAGCGGGCGGGGATGAGCAGTTCTTC	CASSIAGGDEQFF
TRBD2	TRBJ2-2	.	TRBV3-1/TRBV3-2	TGTGCCAGCAGCCAAAAGAGCGGGGGGAACACCGGGGAGCTGTTTTTT	CASSQKSGGNTGELFF
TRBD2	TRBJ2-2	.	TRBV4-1	TGCGCCAGCAGCCCAGGACTAGCGGCCCTACGTTGGACCGGGGAGCTGTTTTTT	CASSPGLAALRWTGELFF
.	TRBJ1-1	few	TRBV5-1	TGCGCCAGCAGCTTAGATCGACAGGACTCGAACACTGAAGCTTTCTTT	CASSLDRQDSNTEAFF
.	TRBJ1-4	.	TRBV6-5	TGTGCCAGCAGTTCCCGGACAGCTAATGAAAAACTGTTTTTT	CASSSRTANEKLFF
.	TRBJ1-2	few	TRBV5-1	TGCGCCAGCAGCCCCGGGGGGGACTATGGCTACACCTTC	CASSPGGDYGYTF